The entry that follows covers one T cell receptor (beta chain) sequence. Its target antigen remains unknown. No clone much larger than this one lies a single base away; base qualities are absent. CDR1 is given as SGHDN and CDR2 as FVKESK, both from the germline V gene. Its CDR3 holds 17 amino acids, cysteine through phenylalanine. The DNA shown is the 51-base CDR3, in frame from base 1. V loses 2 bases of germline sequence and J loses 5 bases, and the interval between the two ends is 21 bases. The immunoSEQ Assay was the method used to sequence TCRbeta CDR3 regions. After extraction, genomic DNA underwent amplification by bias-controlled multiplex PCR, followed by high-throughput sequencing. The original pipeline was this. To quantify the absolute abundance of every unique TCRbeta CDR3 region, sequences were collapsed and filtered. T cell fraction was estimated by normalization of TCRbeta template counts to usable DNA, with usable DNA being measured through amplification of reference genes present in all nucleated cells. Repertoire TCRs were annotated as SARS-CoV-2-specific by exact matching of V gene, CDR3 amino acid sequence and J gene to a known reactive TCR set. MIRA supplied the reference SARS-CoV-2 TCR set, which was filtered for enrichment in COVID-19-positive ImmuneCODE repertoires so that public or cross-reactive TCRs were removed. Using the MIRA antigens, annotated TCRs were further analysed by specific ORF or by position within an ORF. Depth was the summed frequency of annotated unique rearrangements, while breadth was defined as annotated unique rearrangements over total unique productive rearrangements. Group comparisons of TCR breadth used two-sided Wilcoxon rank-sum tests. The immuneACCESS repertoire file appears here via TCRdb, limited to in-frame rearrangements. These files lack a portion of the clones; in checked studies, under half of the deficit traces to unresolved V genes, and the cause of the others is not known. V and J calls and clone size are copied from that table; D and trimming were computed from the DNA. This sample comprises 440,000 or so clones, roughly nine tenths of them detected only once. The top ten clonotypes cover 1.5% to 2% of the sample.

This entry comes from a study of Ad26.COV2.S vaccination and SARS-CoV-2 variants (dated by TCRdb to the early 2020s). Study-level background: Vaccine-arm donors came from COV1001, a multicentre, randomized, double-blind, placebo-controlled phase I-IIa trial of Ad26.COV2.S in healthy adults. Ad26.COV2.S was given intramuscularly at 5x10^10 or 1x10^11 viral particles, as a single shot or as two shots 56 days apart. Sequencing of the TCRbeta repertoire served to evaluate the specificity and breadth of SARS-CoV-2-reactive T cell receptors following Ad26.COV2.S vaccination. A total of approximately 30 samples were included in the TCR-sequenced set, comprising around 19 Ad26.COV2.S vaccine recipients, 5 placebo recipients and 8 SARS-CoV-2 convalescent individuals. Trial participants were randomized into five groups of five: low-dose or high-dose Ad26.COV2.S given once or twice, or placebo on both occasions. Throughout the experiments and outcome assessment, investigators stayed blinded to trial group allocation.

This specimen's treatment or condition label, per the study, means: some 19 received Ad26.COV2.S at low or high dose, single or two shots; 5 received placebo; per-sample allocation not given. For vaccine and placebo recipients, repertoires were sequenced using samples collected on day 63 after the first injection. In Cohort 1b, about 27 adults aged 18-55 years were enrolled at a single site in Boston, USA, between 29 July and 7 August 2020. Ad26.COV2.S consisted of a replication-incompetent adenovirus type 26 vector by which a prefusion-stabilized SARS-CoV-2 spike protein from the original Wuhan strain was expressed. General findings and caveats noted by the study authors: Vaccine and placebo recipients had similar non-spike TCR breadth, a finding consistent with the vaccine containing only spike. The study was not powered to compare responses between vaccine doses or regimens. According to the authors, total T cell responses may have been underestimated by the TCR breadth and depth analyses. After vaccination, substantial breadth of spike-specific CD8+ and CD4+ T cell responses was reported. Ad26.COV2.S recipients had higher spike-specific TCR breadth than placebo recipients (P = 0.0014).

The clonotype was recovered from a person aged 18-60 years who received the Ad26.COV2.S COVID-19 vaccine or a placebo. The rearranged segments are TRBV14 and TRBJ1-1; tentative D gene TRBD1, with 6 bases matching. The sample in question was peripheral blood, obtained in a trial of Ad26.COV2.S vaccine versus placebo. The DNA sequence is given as TGTGCCAGCAGCCAAAGACTCAAAAGTTCAGGGGAGACTGAAGCTTTCTTT. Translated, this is CASSQRLKSSGETEAFF. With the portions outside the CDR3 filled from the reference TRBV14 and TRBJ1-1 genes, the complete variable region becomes EAGVTQFPSHSVIEKGQTVTLRCDPISGHDNLYWYRRVMGKEIKFLLHFVKESKQDESGMPNNRFLAERTGGTYSTLKVQPAELEDSGVYFCASSQRLKSSGETEAFFGQGTRLTVV.